This T cell receptor beta chain was sequenced in a study of blood T cells in healthy people across ages. Turning to the study itself: About one barcoded beta molecule per two T cells was the capture yield of template switching. Notes on the study in general: A strong correlation was found between TCR beta diversity and the percentage of naive T cells.

Then a second PCR, running about 7 to 11 cycles, was carried out with a sample-barcoded 5' primer and a J-beta primer mix. TCRdb re-analysed the 5' RACE reads in MiXCR, keeping a single row per CDR3 protein. This table has around 990,000 distinct CDR3 sequences, 20% to 25% appearing once. Regarding this clonotype: What it recognizes is unknown.

Total RNA was isolated from each sample in quantities of at least 5.5 micrograms. The data also belong to a second study, concerning T cells of mothers and their children.

The sequence derives from a girl aged 2 to 9 in good health. The sample comprised blood.

The CDR3 here is CASSLSRVNNEQFF. The CDR3, as DNA: TGTGCCAGCAGTTTATCACGGGTGAACAATGAGCAGTTCTTC. The rearrangement uses TRBV28 and TRBJ2-5; D remains ambiguous. The better agreement between TRBJ2-1 and the DNA end casts doubt on the J call. Germline CDR1 is MDHEN and CDR2 is SYDVKM. The CDR3 has 14 amino acids.